Below, 18 T cell receptor beta chains from the same sample are listed, as sequenced in a study of blood T cell repertoires in COVID-19. The protocol was immunoSEQ multiplex PCR, while the TCRdb copy is restricted to in-frame clones and leaves out a portion. This table has 250,000 or so clones, roughly nine tenths appearing once. Source material: PBMCs or T cells enriched from blood (not recorded which). The source is a woman younger than 35 who had recovered from COVID-19.

This clone showed up just a few times. The chain couples TRBV7-9 to TRBJ2-1, with 8 bases matching TRBD2. The CDR3 contains 15 residues. V was clipped by 4 bases and J by 7 bases; unmatched bases: 9. Germline loops: CDR1 SEHNR, CDR2 FQNEAQ (reference sequence). CDR3 coding DNA: TGTGCCAGCAGCTCACTGATTAGCGGGACAAATGAGCAGTTCTTC. It encodes CASSSLISGTNEQFF.

This chain joins TRBV5-6 and TRBJ1-4, with D tentatively TRBD1 (6 bases). This CDR3 has 12 residues. V dropped 2 bases and J dropped 8 bases, with 7 bases sitting between them. Per the germline V gene, CDR1 is SGHDT and CDR2 is YYEEEE. CDR3 sequence (DNA): TGTGCCAGCAGCTTAGGGGGAGAAAAACTGTTTTTT. It translates to CASSLGGEKLFF.

This chain connects TRBV28 to TRBJ2-2; 7 positions match TRBD1. In germline, CDR1 is MDHEN, CDR2 SYDVKM. V lost 3 bases and J lost 1; bases outside the gene matches: 5. CDR3 length: 16 amino acids. The CDR3 sequence: CASSFPGQRNTGELFF. CDR3 nucleotide sequence: TGTGCCAGCAGTTTTCCGGGACAGAGGAACACCGGGGAGCTGTTTTTT.

The V and J genes are TRBV19 and TRBJ2-2; 9 nucleotides line up with TRBD2. Germline V gene lookup returns CDR1 LNHDA and CDR2 SQIVND (reference sequence). This CDR3 contains 18 residues. V was clipped by 5 bases and J by 0 bases; unmatched bases: 10. CDR3 loop: CASSARFSGRPNTGELFF. The CDR3 nucleotides read TGTGCCAGTAGTGCCCGGTTTAGCGGGAGACCGAACACCGGGGAGCTGTTTTTT.

The CDR3 DNA sequence: TGTGCCAGCAGCACCACAGGTAATCAGCCCCAGCATTTT. Residues: CASSTTGNQPQHF. The chain links TRBV21-1 to TRBJ1-5; TRBD1 reflects the table's D call only, with no check against the DNA. TRBV21-1 is recorded as a pseudogene. The length of the CDR3 is 13 residues.

Comment on this clone: Distinct nucleotide sequences in the sample also encode this CDR3. CDR3 DNA: TGTGCCAGCAGCTTTAGCAGGAACACTGAAGCTTTCTTT. This codes for CASSFSRNTEAFF. The chain has TRBV6-5 and TRBJ1-1, with D uncertain. Germline CDR1 MNHEY, CDR2 SVGAGI. V was shortened by 6 bases and J by 1 base, with 9 bases between the two germline ends. This CDR3 region has 13 residues.

This sequence joins TRBV2 and TRBJ1-5, with TRBD1 matching over 8 bases. V shed 6 bases, J shed 4 bases, and the junction held 2 bases outside the gene matches. Germline CDR1 reads SNHLY; CDR2 reads FYNNEI. This CDR3 contains 13 residues. CDR3 DNA sequence: TGTGCCAGCAGACGGACAGGGAATCAGCCCCAGCATTTT. It translates to CASRRTGNQPQHF.

V usage is TRBV11-3 and J usage is TRBJ2-5; 7 bases align to TRBD2. The CDR3 is made up of 16 amino acids. CDR1 SGHNT and CDR2 YENEEA come from the germline V gene. V dropped 2 bases and J dropped 4; count of bases not matched to a gene: 10. CDR3 sequence reads: CASSLLRLAGAETQYF. CDR3 nucleotide sequence: TGTGCCAGCAGCTTACTCCGACTAGCTGGTGCAGAGACCCAGTACTTC.

This chain links TRBV9 with TRBJ1-1, with D possibly matching TRBD1 (5 bases). This CDR3 has 15 residues. V lost 3 bases to trimming and J lost 4 bases, with 16 bases between them. CDR1 and CDR2 from the germline V gene are SGDLS and YYNGEE. CDR3 loop: CASSATSGGATEAFF. The CDR3 DNA sequence: TGTGCCAGCAGCGCCACATCAGGAGGGGCCACTGAAGCTTTCTTT. The full variable domain, completed using reference TRBV9 and TRBJ1-1, is DSGVTQTPKHLITATGQRVTLRCSPRSGDLSVYWYQQSLDQGLQFLIQYYNGEERAKGNILERFSAQQFPDLHSELNLSSLELGDSALYFCASSATSGGATEAFFGQGTRLTVV.

This clone has a single count. The rearrangement joins TRBV11-3 to TRBJ2-3, with D perhaps TRBD2 (6 bases). Germline CDR1 is SGHNT and CDR2 is YENEEA. V lost 2 bases to trimming and J lost 4 bases, with 10 bases between them. The CDR3 totals 14 residues. The CDR3 here is CASSLSREADTQYF. Here the CDR3 DNA reads TGTGCCAGCAGCTTATCCAGGGAGGCAGATACGCAGTATTTT. The entire variable domain, with the rest obtained from reference TRBV11-3 and TRBJ2-3, is as follows: EAGVVQSPRYKIIEKKQPVAFWCNPISGHNTLYWYLQNLGQGPELLIRYENEEAVDDSQLPKDRFSAERLKGVDSTLKIQPAELGDSAVYLCASSLSREADTQYFGPGTRLTVL.

The rearrangement joins TRBV10-1 to TRBJ1-2; 8 bases line up with TRBD1. The CDR3 is 14 amino acids. V shed 0 bases, J shed 7 bases, and the junction held 4 bases outside the gene matches. Germline V gene sequence: CDR1 WNHNN, CDR2 SYGVQD (reference sequence). The CDR3 bases are TGCGCCAGCAGTGAGTCGGGACAGGTTACTGGCTACACCTTC. Translated: CASSESGQVTGYTF.

The chain carries TRBV11-3 and TRBJ2-5; D gene ambiguous. The germline CDR1 and CDR2 sequences are SGHNT and YENEEA. V lost 5 bases and J lost 1, with 17 bases in between. The CDR3 consists of 16 residues. As DNA, the CDR3 is TGTGCCAGCAGCCCTCCCCTCGACTGGATCCAAGAGACCCAGTACTTC. Translated, it gives CASSPPLDWIQETQYF.

The CDR3 region is CASSSTGTGPAFF. The CDR3 nucleotides read TGTGCCAGCAGCTCCACCGGGACAGGGCCGGCTTTCTTT. The chain links TRBV9 to TRBJ1-1; 9 positions match TRBD1. V dropped 4 bases and J dropped 11; count of bases not matched to a gene: 9. The CDR3 sequence is 13 residues long. In germline, CDR1 is SGDLS, CDR2 YYNGEE.

The chain employs TRBV27 and TRBJ1-1, with D unclear. Trimming removed 4 bases from V and 0 bases from J, with 6 bases in between. Germline lookup yields CDR1 MNHEY and CDR2 SMNVEV (reference sequence). The CDR3 runs to 13 residues. The CDR3, as DNA: TGTGCCAGCAGTTCGGGTTTGAACACTGAAGCTTTCTTT. Amino acids: CASSSGLNTEAFF.

V is TRBV7-2 and J is TRBJ2-4, with D possibly matching TRBD2 (5 bases). Germline CDR1 and CDR2: SGHTA and FQGNSA. The CDR3 sequence is 11 residues long. Between the trimmed V and J ends, which lost 3 bases and 9 bases, there was a span of 6 bases. CDR3 sequence (DNA): TGTGCCAGCAGCTTCGAGGGCATTCAGTACTTC. It is translated as CASSFEGIQYF.

The rearrangement links TRBV5-1 to TRBJ2-1, with TRBD1 identical over 8 bases. The CDR3 has 16 residues. Trimming cost V 4 bases and J 6 bases; bases outside gene matches: 12. The germline CDR1 and CDR2 sequences are SGHRS and YFSETQ. CDR3 sequence: CASSPGQGLWSNEQFF. The CDR3 nucleotides read TGCGCCAGCAGCCCCGGACAGGGCCTATGGAGCAATGAGCAGTTCTTC. Combining the CDR3 with reference TRBV5-1 and TRBJ2-1 gives the whole variable domain KAGVTQTPRYLIKTRGQQVTLSCSPISGHRSVSWYQQTPGQGLQFLFEYFSETQRNKGNFPGRFSGRQFSNSRSEMNVSTLELGDSALYLCASSPGQGLWSNEQFFGPGTRLTVL.

The chain employs TRBV7-9 and TRBJ2-3, with 8 bases fitting TRBD1. The ends lost 3 bases at V and 3 bases at J; junction bases unmatched: 5. The CDR3 sequence is 15 residues long. The germline V gene has CDR1 SEHNR and CDR2 FQNEAQ (reference sequence). DNA of the CDR3: TGTGCCAGCAGCTTTCAGGGGGCATGGACAGATACGCAGTATTTT. The encoded protein is CASSFQGAWTDTQYF.

This chain links TRBV5-6 with TRBJ1-1; TRBD1 is a possible D gene (6 bases). The germline V gene encodes CDR1 SGHDT and CDR2 YYEEEE. The CDR3 consists of 14 residues. Trimming pared 3 bases from V and 5 bases from J, leaving 14 bases between. CDR3 nucleotide sequence: TGTGCCAGCAGCTGGCAGACAGGAGCTACTGAAGCTTTCTTT. It codes for CASSWQTGATEAFF. Drawing the rest from reference TRBV5-6 and TRBJ1-1, the complete variable domain is DAGVTQSPTHLIKTRGQQVTLRCSPKSGHDTVSWYQQALGQGPQFIFQYYEEEERQRGNFPDRFSGHQFPNYSSELNVNALLLGDSALYLCASSWQTGATEAFFGQGTRLTVV.